Described below is a single T cell receptor beta chain sequence and its context. Germline V gives CDR1 MDHEN, CDR2 SYDVKM. The CDR3 is 15 residues long. Trimming removed 7 bases from V and 0 bases from J, with 13 bases in between. This entry comes from a study of blood T cell repertoires in COVID-19. Study-level background: Some COVID-19 samples were acute and others convalescent; all came from the United States, Italy and Spain. T cells, B-cell-depleted T cells, or PBMCs supplied cDNA or gDNA.

How the authors handled the data: Reference gene primer amplification in the assay estimated nucleated cell counts. This table comes from immunoSEQ multiplex PCR, and its TCRdb copy is limited to in-frame clones, with some not included. V, J and clone size reflect that table, while D and trimming were determined from the DNA. The data hold a few hundred thousand clones, with under 90% observed a single time. The chain couples TRBV28 to TRBJ1-5; unclear D gene. The origin of this receptor is a man younger than 45 with active or convalescent COVID-19. The sequencing sample was made of peripheral blood. CDR3 coding DNA: TGTGCCAGCAAGATTGAGGGAGTTAGCAATCAGCCCCAGCATTTT. Protein product: CASKIEGVSNQPQHF.